This TCR beta chain was sequenced in a study of yellow fever vaccine responses in identical twins (dated by TCRdb to about 2018). For context, the study as a whole: In identical twins, the study followed T cell clones that responded to the vaccine with precision.

Comment on this clonotype: Its antigen specificity is not known. The sample holds no much larger clone one base away, and base qualities are not on file.

The library was built by means of RT-PCR. TCRdb records Illumina HiSeq 2500 as the sequencer. TCRdb applied fastp at Q25 and MiXCR to the public reads, then kept only in-frame beta chains. All rows with the same CDR3 protein become a single entry with the most common DNA and genes. The sample has around 3,300 distinct CDR3 sequences on record, 80% to 90% of them singletons. The top ten constitute roughly 1.7% of the sample. General study outcomes and caveats: According to the authors, the vaccine-induced T cell response in identical twins seemed to be partly convergent and partly specific to each individual.

The TCR sequence derives from a woman aged 18-29 years who received the yellow fever vaccine. Donor details come from another sample of the same person, matched by shared clones. This sample comprised T cells from blood (PBMCs), unsorted or a sorted subset (not recorded which), obtained before or after yellow fever vaccination (not recorded which).

This receptor has the CDR3 CASSQGTPSYNEQFF. The DNA reads as follows: TGTGCCAGCAGCCAAGGGACGCCTTCCTACAATGAGCAGTTCTTC. Recombination joined TRBV3-1 with TRBJ2-1; the D gene identity is not certain. In the germline V gene (reference sequence), CDR1 corresponds to LGHDT and CDR2 to YNNKEL. Reading from cysteine to phenylalanine, the CDR3 counts 15 amino acids. Only the CDR3 DNA stays, 45 bases, in frame from base 1. V gives up 1 base and J gives up 1 base, and the segment between their germline ends measures 8 bases.